These 3 T cell receptor beta chains were sequenced from one sample in a study of T cell clusters in autoimmune cytopenias. Each sample's input was roughly 270 ng genomic DNA, 35,000 to 40,000 genome equivalents. TRB was amplified by touch-down multiplex PCR, primer pools A and B combined. TCRdb re-called the multiplex PCR reads and catalogs CDR3 proteins one per entry, DNA excluded. This listing includes about 2,500 distinct CDR3 sequences. The sample consisted of peripheral blood. Receptor source: a human donor with an autoimmune cytopenia or autoimmune hepatitis (not recorded which).

Considering frequency, this clonotype is large. V usage is TRBV29-1 and J usage is TRBJ2-1. The CDR3 contains 12 residues. Per the germline V gene, CDR1 is SQVTM and CDR2 is ANQGSEA. CDR3 protein: CSVEDNVYEQFF.

The chain links TRBV6-6 to TRBJ1-1; TCRdb names TRBD1, which stays unverified in the absence of DNA. The CDR3 length is 14 residues. Germline V gives CDR1 MNHNY, CDR2 SVGAGI (reference sequence). The CDR3 here is CASSYSMGGREAFF.

V gene TRBV19 combines with J gene TRBJ1-5; TCRdb calls TRBD1, which cannot be checked without DNA. The CDR3 has 13 amino acids. CDR1 is LNHDA and CDR2 is SQIVND in the germline V gene (reference sequence). CDR3 residues: CASSIQRGDTQHF. Combining the CDR3 with reference TRBV19 and TRBJ1-5 gives the whole variable domain DGGITQSPKYLFRKEGQNVTLSCEQNLNHDAMYWYRQDPGQGLRLIYYSQIVNDFQKGDIAEGYSVSREKKESFPLTVTSAQKNPTAFYLCASSIQRGDTQHFGDGTRLSIL.